These T cell receptor beta chains were read from a single sample in a study of CD8+ T cells in alopecia areata. TCRdb's copy holds only in-frame clones and misses some; the assay was immunoSEQ multiplex PCR. Among under 200,000 clones listed, roughly 65% were seen once. Sequenced here: CD4+ T cells sorted from blood, sampled at week 4, from a patient treated with tofacitinib. These receptors were collected from a human donor with alopecia areata. CDR3s include the opening cysteine and the closing phenylalanine or tryptophan. Fields, in order: clone size, V gene, D gene, J gene, CDR3 DNA, CDR3 protein. The D gene is left open where the match is weak. For some rows the clone size is stated as once, few or many, or as a class when expanded; others skip it.

NA	TRBV29-1	NA	TRBJ2-2	TGCAGCGTTGGCAGTTACACCGGGGAGCTGTTTTTT	CSVGSYTGELFF
NA	TRBV7-2	NA	TRBJ2-7	TGTGCCAGCAGCTTACCCAGGGCCCCCTACGAGCAGTACTTC	CASSLPRAPYEQYF
once	TRBV4-1	TRBD1	TRBJ1-2	TGCGCCAGCAGCCATCCGGGACAGAAGACCTATGGCTACACCTTC	CASSHPGQKTYGYTF
NA	TRBV29-1	NA	TRBJ2-3	TGCAGCGAGGGGAGAAGCACAGATACGCAGTATTTT	CSEGRSTDTQYF
NA	TRBV29-1	NA	TRBJ2-4	TGCAGCGGGGGGGAGGCCAAAAACATTCAGTACTTC	CSGGEAKNIQYF
NA	TRBV4-1	NA	TRBJ1-1	TGCGCCAGCAGAAACCTGGTAGGAAAAGTCACTGAAGCTTTCTTT	CASRNLVGKVTEAFF
NA	TRBV9	NA	TRBJ1-2	TGTGCCAGCAGCGTACATAACCGAAGGGACGGATCACTTACCTTC	CASSVHNRRDGSLTF
NA	TRBV4-2	NA	TRBJ2-1	TGTGCCAGCAGCCCAAACCTCGGGGTCAGCTCCTACAATGAGCAGTTCTTC	CASSPNLGVSSYNEQFF
NA	TRBV2	TRBD1	TRBJ1-6	TGTGCCAGCAGTGGGGGGACAGGGAGAGATTCACCCCTCCACTTT	CASSGGTGRDSPLHF
NA	TRBV29-1	NA	TRBJ1-2	TGCAGCGTTGTCTCAGCTAACTATGGCTACACCTTC	CSVVSANYGYTF
NA	TRBV25-1	TRBD2	TRBJ2-3	TGTGCCAGCAGTGGAGGACTAGCGGACACAGATACGCAGTATTTT	CASSGGLADTDTQYF
few	TRBV11-2	NA	TRBJ2-6	TGTGCCAGCAGCTGGGGGCGCCAGGGCGTCCTGACTTTC	CASSWGRQGVLTF
NA	TRBV2	NA	TRBJ2-5	TGTGCCAGCAGTGAAGAAGAGACCCAGTACTTC	CASSEEETQYF
few	TRBV5-1	NA	TRBJ1-2	TGCGCCAGCAGCTTGGATGCTAACTATGGCTACACCTTC	CASSLDANYGYTF
NA	TRBV12-5	NA	TRBJ2-1	TGTGCTAGTGGTTTATCCCAGCTGGGGGGAGAGCAGTTCTTC	CASGLSQLGGEQFF
NA	TRBV23-1	NA	TRBJ2-7	TGCGCCAGCAGTCCGAGCTCCTACGAGCAGTACTTC	CASSPSSYEQYF
NA	TRBV6-6	NA	TRBJ2-5	TGTGCCAGCAGTTCACAGGGTTTGAGCAGAGAGACCCAGTACTTC	CASSSQGLSRETQYF
once	TRBV10-3	NA	TRBJ2-7	TGTGCCATCACCGAAGACCACTACGAGCAGTACTTC	CAITEDHYEQYF
NA	TRBV30	TRBD1	TRBJ1-5	TGTGCCTGGAGTTTACAGGGGGCCCAGCCCCAGCATTTT	CAWSLQGAQPQHF
few	TRBV5-1	NA	TRBJ2-6	TGCGCCAGCAGCAATGAATTCTCTGGGGCCAACGTCCTGACTTTC	CASSNEFSGANVLTF
few	TRBV6-5	NA	TRBJ1-2	TGTGCCAGCAGCCGGGGGCTCTCGAACTATGGCTACACCTTC	CASSRGLSNYGYTF
NA	TRBV29-1	TRBD2	TRBJ2-5	TGCAGCTCCCAGTGGGGCGGGGGGACCCAAGAGACCCAGTACTTC	CSSQWGGGTQETQYF
NA	TRBV7-2	NA	TRBJ2-5	TGTGCCACCGATCCCGGGGGCTGGGAGACCCAGTACTTC	CATDPGGWETQYF
NA	TRBV30	TRBD2	TRBJ2-7	TGTGCCCACGGGGGGGTCTCATCCTACGAGCAGTACTTC	CAHGGVSSYEQYF
NA	TRBV14	TRBD1	TRBJ1-6	TGTGCCAGCACTACAGGGGTCTCGGCCAATTCACCCCTCCACTTT	CASTTGVSANSPLHF
few	TRBV5-1	TRBD1	TRBJ1-1	TGCGCCAGCAGCACAAACGGCGACAGGGGGATTGACACTGAAGCTTTCTTT	CASSTNGDRGIDTEAFF
NA	TRBV30	TRBD1	TRBJ2-5	TGTGCCTGGAGTAGGGACAGGGGGCGAGAGACCCAGTACTTC	CAWSRDRGRETQYF
NA	TRBV30	NA	TRBJ1-1	TGTGCCTGGATTTCCATGGTATCTTTCTTT	CAWISMVSFF
NA	TRBV7-2	NA	TRBJ1-6	TGTGCCAGCAGCTTAGCTCAGGGGTTGGCGGCACCCCTCCACTTT	CASSLAQGLAAPLHF
NA	TRBV11-2	TRBD2	TRBJ2-3	TGTGCCAGCCGCTCCGGGACTAGCGCTGGTGATACGCAGTATTTT	CASRSGTSAGDTQYF
few	TRBV29-1	TRBD1	TRBJ2-1	TGCAGCGGGGACGGCAGGGGGCGGAATGAGCAGTTCTTC	CSGDGRGRNEQFF
NA	TRBV5-1	TRBD1	TRBJ1-1	TGCGCCAGCAGCTTATTAGGGGGCGAGGCTGAAGCTTTCTTT	CASSLLGGEAEAFF
NA	TRBV30	NA	TRBJ1-6	TGTGCCTGTACGTCAGGGTTGGATTCACCCCTCCACTTT	CACTSGLDSPLHF
NA	TRBV11-2	NA	TRBJ1-1	TGTGCCAGCAGCTTAATGGGGCTCACTGAAGCTTTCTTT	CASSLMGLTEAFF
NA	TRBV7-9	NA	TRBJ1-5	TGTGCCAGCAGCGAACAGGGAATCGATCAGCCCCAGCATTTT	CASSEQGIDQPQHF
NA	TRBV5-4	NA	TRBJ1-1	TGTGCCAGCAGCCGTCTTGGTAGCAACACTGAAGCTTTCTTT	CASSRLGSNTEAFF